This T cell receptor (beta chain) is from a study of blood T cell repertoires in COVID-19. Study context: From T cells, B-cell-depleted T cells, or PBMCs came the material, which was cDNA or gDNA.

Authors' analysis steps: Nucleated cell counts were estimated from reference gene primer amplification. Sequencing used immunoSEQ multiplex PCR; TCRdb keeps in-frame clones, though not all of them. V, J and clone size are those of that table, while D and trimming were read from the DNA. The data contain 300,000 or so clones, roughly 90% of them singletons. This clone occurred a few times. V gave up 5 bases and J gave up 7 bases; unmatched junction bases: 8. This CDR3 contains 14 residues. The germline V gene encodes CDR1 SGHTA and CDR2 FQGNSA. Seattle researchers signed up patients amid active infection and tracked them longitudinally.

The receptor was derived from a woman aged 30 to 39 with COVID-19, enrolled during active disease. The sample taken for sequencing was peripheral blood. V gene TRBV7-2 combines with J gene TRBJ1-2; 9 bases align to TRBD1. The CDR3 DNA follows: TGTGCCAGCAGCCCGGACAGGGGAGGCTTTGGCTACACCTTC. This encodes CASSPDRGGFGYTF.